This is a list of T cell receptor beta chains from one sample in a study of cytomegalovirus exposure and HLA in healthy donors. This table comes from immunoSEQ multiplex PCR, and its TCRdb copy is limited to in-frame clones, with some not included. The sample has 150,000 to 200,000 clones, more than 80% seen once. What was sequenced was PBMCs. Receptors originate from a woman between 18 and 29 years old in good health and CMV-seropositive. The CDR3 runs from the conserved cysteine through the conserved F or W. D genes are given only for firm matches. Clone size is given for some rows only: seen once, a few or many times, or a class if the clone is expanded.

J,V,size,D,DNA,CDR3
TRBJ2-7,TRBV19,.,.,TGTGCCACCCTCTACGAGCAGTACTTC,CATLYEQYF
TRBJ2-5,TRBV2,.,.,TGTGCCAGCAGTGAACTAGCGGAGGGGGTCCAGTACTTC,CASSELAEGVQYF
TRBJ1-2,TRBV9,once,.,TGTGCCAGCAGCGGAGGGCTGGGAGGCTACACCTTC,CASSGGLGGYTF
TRBJ1-1,TRBV29-1,.,TRBD1,TGCAGCGTTGAAGAAGACAGGGACCTCGCTTTCTTT,CSVEEDRDLAFF
TRBJ2-2,TRBV4-3,once,.,TGCGCCAGCAGCCAAGAACTTCCCGGGGAGCTGTTTTTT,CASSQELPGELFF
TRBJ2-2,TRBV5-4,once,.,TGTGCCAGCAGCTTTGGCGGTCCGTCCCCCGGGGAGCTGTTTTTT,CASSFGGPSPGELFF
TRBJ1-6,TRBV5-1,.,TRBD1,TGCGCCAGCAGCGCGTTACCCGGGACAGGGGGGACCAAGATCTTATCCTCCTATAATTCACCCCTCCACTTT,CASSALPGTGGTKILSSYNSPLHF
TRBJ2-7,TRBV13,.,.,TGTGCCAGCAGCCCGCGGCGGGGGCGGTACGAGCAGTACTTC,CASSPRRGRYEQYF
TRBJ2-3,TRBV6-5,few,TRBD1,TGTGCCAGCAGGAACAGGGGAGTGAGCACAGATACGCAGTATTTT,CASRNRGVSTDTQYF
TRBJ1-2,TRBV19,.,.,TGTGCCAGTACCGCCCTTAAGGGAGCTAACTATGGCTACACCTTC,CASTALKGANYGYTF
TRBJ1-5,TRBV4-2,.,TRBD1,TGTGCCAGCAGACAAGAGGGACAGGAGTCCAATCAGCCCCAGCATTTT,CASRQEGQESNQPQHF
TRBJ2-3,TRBV7-8,.,.,TGTGCCAGCAGCTTAGTGTTCGGGGAAGGCACGCAGTATTTT,CASSLVFGEGTQYF
TRBJ2-7,TRBV5-1,.,.,TGCGCCAGCAGCCCCTCAATGATCGGCTCCTACGAGCAGTACTTC,CASSPSMIGSYEQYF
TRBJ2-4,TRBV2,once,.,TGTGCCAGCAGTGAAGTAGCACGTTTACTAGCCAAAAACATTCAGTACTTC,CASSEVARLLAKNIQYF
TRBJ1-2,TRBV30,.,TRBD1,TGTGCCTGGAGCGGAGGTTTCAGGGGGCGAGGCTACACCTTC,CAWSGGFRGRGYTF
TRBJ2-5,TRBV9,.,TRBD1,TGTGCCAGCAGCCCGGGACAGGGAGGTCCCCAGTACTTC,CASSPGQGGPQYF
TRBJ1-1,TRBV6-5,once,.,TGTGCCAGCAGATTACAGGTGAACACTGAAGCTTTCTTT,CASRLQVNTEAFF
TRBJ2-2,TRBV7-9,few,TRBD2,TGTGCCAGCAGCCTCTGGACTAGTACCGTCGGGGAGCTGTTTTTT,CASSLWTSTVGELFF
TRBJ2-5,TRBV7-7,once,TRBD1,TGTGCCAGCAGCTTAAACAGGGGGAACCAAGAGACCCAGTACTTC,CASSLNRGNQETQYF
TRBJ2-5,TRBV11-3,.,TRBD2,TGTGCCAGCAGCTCGGGGACTAGCTCATTGGAGACCCAGTACTTC,CASSSGTSSLETQYF
TRBJ2-7,TRBV2,.,TRBD2,TGTGCCAGCAGTGAATGGCGACTAGCGGGGGGGAATTCCCACGAGCAGTACTTC,CASSEWRLAGGNSHEQYF
TRBJ2-3,TRBV7-9,.,TRBD2,TGTGCCAGCAGCCCCGGGACTAGCGGATTCACAGATACGCAGTATTTT,CASSPGTSGFTDTQYF
TRBJ2-3,TRBV10-3,few,.,TGTGCCATCAAAGGCGGGGTTAGCACAGATACGCAGTATTTT,CAIKGGVSTDTQYF
TRBJ2-1,TRBV28,.,TRBD2,TGTGCCAGCAGTTTTTTTCTAGCGGGGCGACCCAGCTCCTACAATGAGCAGTTCTTC,CASSFFLAGRPSSYNEQFF
TRBJ2-3,TRBV7-9,.,TRBD2,TGTGCCAGCAGCTTAGGTTCGGGACTAGCGGGGGATACGCAGTATTTT,CASSLGSGLAGDTQYF
TRBJ2-1,TRBV6-5,.,.,TGTGCCAGCAGTTACCGGGGGGCGGGGGATGAGCAGTTCTTC,CASSYRGAGDEQFF
TRBJ2-4,TRBV5-4,few,.,TGTGCCAGCAGCTTGGCCCGAGTTGGGGCGAGAGCCAAAAACATTCAGTACTTC,CASSLARVGARAKNIQYF
TRBJ2-7,TRBV6-6,.,.,TGTGCCAGCGGGGAGTGGGGGCGCGGAAACTACGAGCAGTACTTC,CASGEWGRGNYEQYF
TRBJ2-5,TRBV4-2,.,.,TGTGCCAGCAGCCAAGGAACCCTAGAATGGGAGACCCAGTACTTC,CASSQGTLEWETQYF
TRBJ2-7,TRBV27,.,.,TGTGCCAGCAGTCCCTCCGGGGAAACCTACGAGCAGTACTTC,CASSPSGETYEQYF
TRBJ2-5,TRBV30,.,.,TGTGCCTGGAGTGCAAGCGAAGAGACCCAGTACTTC,CAWSASEETQYF
TRBJ1-5,TRBV6-5,few,TRBD1,TGTGCCAGCAGTTGGACAGGGGTTCGTCAGCCCCAGCATTTT,CASSWTGVRQPQHF